This TCR beta chain derives from a study of shared clonotypes between healthy human individuals. Study-level findings and limits: Clonotype sharing across a handful of donors was observed for around 5% of naive CD4 clonotypes.

To note about this clone: Antigen specificity is unknown.

Positive CCR7 selection of CD45RO-negative cells yielded the naive CD8 cells, and terminally differentiated effector memory CD45RA+ cells were excluded. The data were produced by immunoSEQ multiplex PCR, yet TCRdb's version contains in-frame clones alone and is incomplete. The sample gives millions of clones, about 95% of which show up once; 1% to 1.3% is in the top ten. The ends were cut back, 4 bases at V and 4 bases at J, with 22 bases in the middle. The CDR3 runs to 17 residues. The germline V gene encodes CDR1 LGHNA and CDR2 YSLEER. This clonotype was sampled from a man younger than 30 in good health. Specimen: naive CD8+ T cells sorted from blood. This chain uses TRBV4-3 with TRBJ1-2; maybe TRBD1 (5 bases). For the CDR3, the DNA is TGCGCCAGCAGCCTCCGGGACGGAGGAGGCATTTTCTATGGCTACACCTTC. This codes for CASSLRDGGGIFYGYTF.